Presented here are 25 T cell receptor beta chains from one specimen sequenced in a study of CD8 T cells in ankylosing spondylitis. In TCRdb, the 5' RACE reads were re-called with MiXCR into one record per CDR3 protein. The sample consists of 300,000 to 350,000 distinct CDR3 sequences, under 14% of them appearing once. Sequences were obtained from blood, either unsorted or a sorted T cell fraction (not recorded which). These receptors originate from a female donor with ankylosing spondylitis or in good health (not recorded which).

The table lists this clonotype with a count of one. With a much larger clone just one base away, this may be a read error. V gene TRBV12-3 or TRBV12-4 combines with J gene TRBJ1-2; no reliable D call. The CDR3 is 13 amino acids. V dropped 4 bases and J dropped 6 bases, with 12 bases sitting between them. In DNA, the CDR3 is TGTGCCAGCAGTTCCGGGAGAAACCATGGCTACACCTTC. It yields the protein CASSSGRNHGYTF.

This clonotype has just a few counts. V and J are TRBV7-2 and TRBJ2-5, with 11 nucleotides matching TRBD2. Trimming took 2 bases from V and 4 from J; bases not matched to a gene: 3. CDR1 is SGHTA, CDR2 FQGNSA, per germline. The CDR3 consists of 15 residues. For the CDR3, the DNA is TGTGCCAGCAGCTTACCACTAGCGGGAGTAGAGACCCAGTACTTC. It encodes CASSLPLAGVETQYF.

At least ten counts were recorded for this clonotype. V gene TRBV5-1 combines with J gene TRBJ1-1, with unresolved D. Germline CDR1 reads SGHRS; CDR2 reads YFSETQ. The CDR3 has 13 residues. The V end lost 4 bases, the J end lost 0 bases, and 7 bases lay between the germline ends. DNA of the CDR3: TGCGCCAGCAGCGTCAATATGAACACTGAAGCTTTCTTT. It translates to CASSVNMNTEAFF.

This clonotype came up many times. The gene calls are TRBV10-3 and TRBJ1-4, with D possibly being TRBD1 (5 bases). V gave up 10 bases and J gave up 5 bases, with 14 bases separating them. This CDR3 comprises 13 residues. Germline-derived CDR1 and CDR2 are ENHRY and SYGVKD. CDR3 loop: CATRQSPNEKLFF. CDR3 nucleotide sequence: TGTGCCACGCGACAGTCACCAAATGAAAAACTGTTTTTT.

In its sample, this clonotype was seen many times. The chain couples TRBV7-9 to TRBJ1-4, with D tentatively TRBD1 (5 bases). The germline CDR1 and CDR2 sequences are SEHNR and FQNEAQ (reference sequence). The V end was cut by 1 base, the J end by 8 bases, with 11 bases between. The CDR3 is made up of 14 amino acids. CDR3 loop: CASSLGVQGEKLFF. CDR3 DNA sequence: TGTGCCAGCAGCTTAGGCGTCCAGGGAGAAAAACTGTTTTTT. Variable domain in full (rest from reference TRBV7-9 and TRBJ1-4): DTGVSQNPRHKITKRGQNVTFRCDPISEHNRLYWYRQTLGQGPEFLTYFQNEAQLEKSRLLSDRFSAERPKGSFSTLEIQRTEQGDSAMYLCASSLGVQGEKLFFGSGTQLSVL.

This clonotype was detected many times. The chain joins TRBV7-2 to TRBJ1-6; 8 nucleotides line up with TRBD1. Germline loops: CDR1 SGHTA, CDR2 FQGNSA. The CDR3 is made up of 17 amino acids. V trimming: 5 bases; J trimming: 0 bases; junction bases outside the gene matches: 6. This CDR3 is CASSGRQGSSYNSPLHF. The CDR3 DNA is TGTGCCAGCAGCGGCCGACAGGGGAGCTCCTATAATTCACCCCTCCACTTT.

J is TRBJ2-7 and V is TRBV20-1, with a tentative D call TRBD1 (5 bases). CDR3 size: 14 residues. Trimming left V 0 bases short and J 2 bases short, with 11 bases between. CDR1 and CDR2 from the germline V gene are DFQATT and SNEGSKA (reference sequence). For the CDR3, the DNA is TGCAGTGCTAGAGATAAGGGGAAGGCCTACGAGCAGTACTTC. Protein: CSARDKGKAYEQYF.

Ten or more counts support this clonotype. The V gene is TRBV12-3 or TRBV12-4, the J gene TRBJ1-5; D gene uncertain. V was trimmed by 2 bases and J by 2 bases, leaving 16 bases between them. The CDR3 runs to 17 residues. As DNA, the CDR3 is TGTGCCAGCAGTTTATGGGTGGGGTTAGGAGGCAATCAGCCCCAGCATTTT. Protein product: CASSLWVGLGGNQPQHF.

The rearrangement joins TRBV18 to TRBJ1-1; 7 bases align to TRBD1. J was trimmed by 5 bases and V by 4 bases; bases with no gene match: 13. CDR3 size: 16 residues. Germline V gene sequence: CDR1 KGHSH, CDR2 LQKENI. For the CDR3, the DNA is TGTGCCAGCTCACACCTTACAGGGGTTGAGGGGACTGAAGCTTTCTTT. Encoded protein: CASSHLTGVEGTEAFF.

This clonotype occurred many times. The chain carries TRBV20-1 and TRBJ2-1; 7 nucleotides align to TRBD1. V shed 5 bases and J 7 bases; nucleotides not matched to a gene: 17. Germline V gene sequence: CDR1 DFQATT, CDR2 SNEGSKA (reference sequence). The CDR3 spans 16 residues. Here the CDR3 reads CSALPLRTIRGNEQFF. The CDR3 DNA reads TGCAGTGCTCTACCCCTTCGAACCATCAGGGGGAATGAGCAGTTCTTC.

This clonotype has just a few counts. The rearrangement joins TRBV12-3 or TRBV12-4 to TRBJ2-7; no firm D call. V dropped 6 bases and J dropped 2 bases, with 14 bases sitting between them. The CDR3 is 14 residues long. The CDR3 spells CASSPLGLPYEQYF. For the CDR3, the DNA is TGTGCCAGCAGCCCTCTGGGTCTTCCCTACGAGCAGTACTTC.

This clonotype was counted ten times or more. This sequence joins TRBV27 and TRBJ2-7; no reliable D call. The length of the CDR3 is 13 residues. The germline CDR1 and CDR2 sequences are MNHEY and SMNVEV (reference sequence). Trimming cost V 3 bases and J 2 bases, with 8 bases left between them. The CDR3 nucleotides are TGTGCCAGCAGTTTCGACGGAACCTACGAGCAGTACTTC. Its translation is CASSFDGTYEQYF.

This clonotype was seen repeatedly, ten times or more. V usage is TRBV12-3 or TRBV12-4 and J usage is TRBJ1-1; D ambiguous. This CDR3 has 13 residues. Trimming took off 4 bases at V and 5 bases at J, with 11 bases between the two ends. In DNA, the CDR3 is TGTGCCAGCAGTTCGAGGGTGGGAACTGAAGCTTTCTTT. Translated, it gives CASSSRVGTEAFF.

This clonotype appeared a few times. The chain couples TRBV7-2 to TRBJ2-3; 9 nucleotides line up with TRBD1. The V gene's germline CDR1 is SGHTA and CDR2 FQGNSA. Trimming took 1 base from V and 2 from J; bases not matched to a gene: 4. The CDR3 extends over 16 amino acids. CDR3 region: CASSLGTGALTDTQYF. Here the CDR3 DNA reads TGTGCCAGCAGCTTAGGGACAGGGGCCCTCACAGATACGCAGTATTTT.

This clonotype was counted once. V and J are TRBV20-1 and TRBJ1-1, with D tentatively TRBD1 (6 bases). V was shortened by 4 bases and J by 5 bases, with 23 bases between the two germline ends. The CDR3 is made up of 16 amino acids. Germline V gives CDR1 DFQATT, CDR2 SNEGSKA (reference sequence). In DNA form, the CDR3 reads TGCAGTGCTATCACAGGGACTCCGAAAGTACATACTGAAGCTTTCTTT. As protein: CSAITGTPKVHTEAFF.

CDR3 coding DNA: TGTGCCAGCAGCTTAACCTCGGCGGGAGACGGGTTCTTC. As protein: CASSLTSAGDGFF. The chain carries TRBV7-8 and TRBJ2-1; 7 nucleotides match TRBD2. From germline, CDR1 is SGHVS and CDR2 FQNEAQ. The CDR3 spans 13 residues. V gave up 2 bases and J gave up 15 bases; unmatched junction bases: 10.

This clonotype has only a few counts. The chain uses TRBV9 and TRBJ1-4, with 9 nucleotides matching TRBD1. CDR1 and CDR2 (germline): SGDLS, YYNGEE. With V trimmed by 0 bases and J by 7 bases, 7 bases remained unmatched. The CDR3 spans 16 residues. The CDR3, as DNA: TGTGCCAGCAGCGTAGGAGGAGTGACAGGGGGTGAAAAACTGTTTTTT. It specifies CASSVGGVTGGEKLFF. The full variable domain, its missing parts supplied by reference TRBV9 and TRBJ1-4, is DSGVTQTPKHLITATGQRVTLRCSPRSGDLSVYWYQQSLDQGLQFLIQYYNGEERAKGNILERFSAQQFPDLHSELNLSSLELGDSALYFCASSVGGVTGGEKLFFGSGTQLSVL.

Comment on this clonotype: This sequence may be a read error, since a much larger clone differs from it by one base. The chain has TRBV9 and TRBJ2-2; TRBD1 is a possible D gene (6 bases). V dropped 3 bases and J dropped 4 bases, with 13 bases sitting between them. CDR3 size: 15 residues. The germline V gene has CDR1 SGDLS and CDR2 YYNGEE. CDR3 sequence: CASSGAGTSTGELFF. DNA of the CDR3: TGTGCCAGCAGCGGGGCCGGGACAAGCACCGGGGAGCTGTTTTTT. The complete variable domain, with remaining parts taken from reference TRBV9 and TRBJ2-2, reads DSGVTQTPKHLITATGQRVTLRCSPRSGDLSVYWYQQSLDQGLQFLIQYYNGEERAKGNILERFSAQQFPDLHSELNLSSLELGDSALYFCASSGAGTSTGELFFGEGSRLTVL.

This clonotype was recorded a few times. The chain joins TRBV7-2 to TRBJ1-2; no clear D. CDR3 size: 16 residues. CDR1 and CDR2 from the germline V gene are SGHTA and FQGNSA. The ends were cut back, 5 bases at V and 2 bases at J, with 18 bases in the middle. Written as DNA, the CDR3 is TGTGCCAGCAGCCCAGGCCGGATGCCCTGGAACTATGGCTACACCTTC. Amino acids: CASSPGRMPWNYGYTF.

This clonotype was seen at least ten times. CDR3: CSALDTDSTTVNTEAFF. The CDR3, as DNA: TGCAGCGCCCTCGATACTGACAGTACCACAGTGAACACTGAAGCTTTCTTT. The chain combines TRBV29-1 with TRBJ1-1, with a weak D call TRBD1 (5 bases). The CDR3 runs to 17 residues. CDR1 is SQVTM, CDR2 ANQGSEA, per germline. Trimming took 7 bases from V and 0 from J, leaving 24 bases between them. The full variable domain, completed using reference TRBV29-1 and TRBJ1-1, is SAVISQKPSRDICQRGTSLTIQCQVDSQVTMMFWYRQQPGQSLTLIATANQGSEATYESGFVIDKFPISRPNLTFSTLTVSNMSPEDSSIYLCSALDTDSTTVNTEAFFGQGTRLTVV.

This clonotype was observed many times. The CDR3 region is CASSVGGRQETQYF. The DNA for the CDR3 is TGTGCCAGCAGCGTGGGGGGACGACAAGAGACCCAGTACTTC. V and J are TRBV9 and TRBJ2-5; possible D gene TRBD2, 6 bases. V lost 2 bases, J lost 2 bases, and 10 bases lay in between. CDR3 size: 14 residues. The germline CDR1 and CDR2 sequences are SGDLS and YYNGEE.

There are a few counts of this clonotype. The CDR3 loop is CASSFSTSAGTDTQYF. Here the CDR3 DNA reads TGTGCCAGCAGCTTTTCGACTAGCGCGGGCACAGATACGCAGTATTTT. The genes are TRBV7-2 and TRBJ2-3; TRBD2 matches at 8 bases. CDR3 length: 16 amino acids. CDR1 SGHTA and CDR2 FQGNSA come from the germline V gene. V was clipped by 3 bases and J by 1 base; unmatched bases: 6.

About this clonotype: A much larger clone differs from this one at a single base, so this may be a read error. V and J are TRBV20-1 and TRBJ2-1; 8 positions agree with TRBD2. The J segment lost 8 bases and the V segment lost 3 bases, leaving 6 bases of the junction unmatched. Germline V gene sequence: CDR1 DFQATT, CDR2 SNEGSKA (reference sequence). This CDR3 has 13 residues. The CDR3 region is CSASGGDPHEQFF. Here the CDR3 DNA reads TGCAGTGCTAGCGGGGGGGACCCCCATGAGCAGTTCTTC.

This clonotype came up many times. The V and J genes are TRBV4-2 and TRBJ2-1; the match to TRBD1 covers 7 bases. Per the germline V gene, CDR1 is LGHNA and CDR2 is YNFKEQ. V lost 0 bases and J lost 7; bases outside the gene matches: 3. The CDR3 is 14 residues long. CDR3 residues: CASSQDGTVNEQFF. CDR3 nucleotide sequence: TGTGCCAGCAGCCAAGACGGGACAGTTAATGAGCAGTTCTTC.

This clonotype showed up many times. The gene calls are TRBV7-3 and TRBJ2-1; D tentatively fits TRBD1 or TRBD2 (5 bases each). The germline V gene has CDR1 SGHTA and CDR2 FQGTGA. The CDR3 loop spans 15 amino acids. Trimming left V 2 bases short and J 2 bases short, with 10 bases between. The CDR3 loop reads CASSLLGDPYNEQFF. The CDR3 nucleotides read TGTGCCAGCAGCTTATTGGGGGACCCCTACAATGAGCAGTTCTTC.